This note documents a single T cell receptor (beta chain) sequence. Its matching antigen is unknown. This sample stems from a study of CXCR3-negative and CXCR3-positive naive CD8 T cells. Study at large: The dataset comprises approximately 140 million TRB reads in total, with about 1.5 +/- 0.3 million reads per library. General study results and limits: In both naive subsets diversity was comparably high, whereas memory CD8+ cells showed much lower diversity. A higher hydrophobicity marked the TRB CDR3s of CXCR3-positive naive cells versus CXCR3-negative naive cells.

Each TRB cDNA library was prepared by 5' RACE (with UMI labels). TCRdb reprocessed the 5' RACE reads and reports one entry per CDR3 protein, with no DNA. Its clone listing holds more than 40,000 distinct CDR3 sequences. From germline, CDR1 is SGHRS and CDR2 YFSETQ. The CDR3 consists of 14 residues. The receptor's source is a human donor in good health. Some clones in this sample may be carry-over from other donors' samples. J is TRBJ2-7 and V is TRBV5-1; TCRdb selects TRBD1, and the lack of DNA leaves this call unchecked. Sequenced material: naive CXCR3- CD8+ T cells from blood. Subset specified: CD45RO-CCR7+CD27+CD95- naive CD8+ T cells lacking CXCR3 (TNR3-). CDR3 protein: CASRRPDRAYEQYF.